Shown below are 5 T cell receptor beta chains from a single sample sequenced in a study of response to subunit inactivated influenza vaccine. TCRdb reanalysed the RT-PCR reads using MiXCR and keeps one entry per CDR3 protein. In the table there are a few hundred thousand distinct CDR3 sequences, 12% to 15% of which are singletons. This specimen consisted of PBMCs from blood, obtained 11 to 12 days after vaccination. These receptors originate from a man aged 45-60 years who received an inactivated influenza vaccine.

This clonotype was picked up a small number of times. The chain uses TRBV7-9 and TRBJ2-1; 9 bases align to TRBD2. This CDR3 spans 17 amino acids. Trimming cost V 8 bases and J 4 bases; bases outside gene matches: 15. Germline values: CDR1 SEHNR, CDR2 FQNEAQ (reference sequence). CDR3 residues: CASATTGPSGKYNEQFF. The CDR3 DNA is TGTGCCAGCGCAACAACAGGACCTAGCGGGAAGTACAATGAGCAGTTCTTC.

This CDR3 reads CASSPESTGTNYGYTF. The CDR3 DNA follows: TGTGCCAGCAGCCCCGAATCGACAGGAACTAACTATGGCTACACCTTC. The chain has TRBV3-1 and TRBJ1-2, with D possibly TRBD1 on 6 matching bases. From germline, CDR1 is LGHDT and CDR2 YNNKEL (reference sequence). V lost 4 bases and J lost 0, with 15 bases in between. The CDR3 spans 16 residues.

The chain carries TRBV28 and TRBJ1-1; D not certain. V lost 6 bases and J 0 bases, leaving 8 bases between the germline ends. The CDR3 loop spans 13 amino acids. Germline loops: CDR1 MDHEN, CDR2 SYDVKM. CDR3 region: CASRGPMNTEAFF. For the CDR3, the DNA is TGTGCCAGCAGAGGACCGATGAACACTGAAGCTTTCTTT.

This clonotype has just a few counts. J is TRBJ1-5 and V is TRBV2, with TRBD1 as a possible D gene (6 bases). Germline V gene data show CDR1 as SNHLY and CDR2 as FYNNEI. The CDR3 covers 14 residues. Trimming left V 1 base short and J 7 bases short, with 11 bases between. The CDR3 spells CASSEEGGRQPQHF. The CDR3 region has the DNA TGTGCCAGCAGTGAAGAGGGGGGCCGACAGCCCCAGCATTTT. Based on the CDR3 plus reference TRBV2 and TRBJ1-5, the full variable domain is EPEVTQTPSHQVTQMGQEVILRCVPISNHLYFYWYRQILGQKVEFLVSFYNNEISEKSEIFDDQFSVERPDGSNFTLKIRSTKLEDSAMYFCASSEEGGRQPQHFGDGTRLSIL.

The CDR3 nucleotides read TGTGCCACCAGTGAGGCTAGCGGGGGACTAGAGACCCAGTACTTC. Its protein product is CATSEASGGLETQYF. The chain couples TRBV24-1 to TRBJ2-5, with TRBD2 matching over 10 bases. V trimming: 4 bases; J trimming: 4 bases; junction bases outside the gene matches: 5. Germline V CDR1 and CDR2: KGHDR, SFDVKD. This CDR3 spans 15 amino acids.